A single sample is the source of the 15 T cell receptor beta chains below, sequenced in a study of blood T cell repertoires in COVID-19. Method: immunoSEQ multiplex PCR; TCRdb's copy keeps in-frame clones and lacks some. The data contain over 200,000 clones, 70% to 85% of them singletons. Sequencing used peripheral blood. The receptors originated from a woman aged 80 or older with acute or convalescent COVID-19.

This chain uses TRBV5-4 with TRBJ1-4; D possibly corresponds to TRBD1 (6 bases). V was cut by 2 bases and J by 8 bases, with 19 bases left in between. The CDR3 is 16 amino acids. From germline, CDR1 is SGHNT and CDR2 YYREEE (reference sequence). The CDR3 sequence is CASSLKVTGIREKLFF. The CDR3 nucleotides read TGTGCCAGCAGCTTAAAGGTCACAGGGATACGGGAAAAACTGTTTTTT.

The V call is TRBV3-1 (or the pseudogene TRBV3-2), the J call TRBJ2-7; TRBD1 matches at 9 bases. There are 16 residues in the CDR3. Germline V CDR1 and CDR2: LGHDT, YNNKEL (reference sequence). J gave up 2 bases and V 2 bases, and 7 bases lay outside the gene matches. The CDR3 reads CASSQLRTGDTYEQYF. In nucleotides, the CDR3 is TGTGCCAGCAGCCAACTTAGGACAGGGGACACCTACGAGCAGTACTTC.

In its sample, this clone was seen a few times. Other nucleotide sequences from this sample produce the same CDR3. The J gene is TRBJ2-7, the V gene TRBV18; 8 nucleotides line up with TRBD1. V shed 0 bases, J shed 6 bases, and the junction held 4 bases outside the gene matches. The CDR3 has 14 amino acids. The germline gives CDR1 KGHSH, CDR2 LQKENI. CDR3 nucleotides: TGTGCCAGCTCACCACCAACAGGGGGAGGCGAGCAGTACTTC. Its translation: CASSPPTGGGEQYF.

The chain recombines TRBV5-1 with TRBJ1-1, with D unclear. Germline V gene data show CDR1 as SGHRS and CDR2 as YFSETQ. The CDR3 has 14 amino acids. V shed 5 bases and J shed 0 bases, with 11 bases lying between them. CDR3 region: CASRPDTMNTEAFF. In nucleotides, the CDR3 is TGCGCCAGCAGACCCGACACCATGAACACTGAAGCTTTCTTT.

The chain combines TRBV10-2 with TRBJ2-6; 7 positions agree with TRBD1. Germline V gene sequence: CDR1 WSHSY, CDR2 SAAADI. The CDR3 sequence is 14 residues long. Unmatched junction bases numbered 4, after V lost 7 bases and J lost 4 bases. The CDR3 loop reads CASKGQTGANVLTF. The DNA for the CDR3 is TGCGCCAGCAAGGGACAGACAGGGGCCAACGTCCTGACTTTC.

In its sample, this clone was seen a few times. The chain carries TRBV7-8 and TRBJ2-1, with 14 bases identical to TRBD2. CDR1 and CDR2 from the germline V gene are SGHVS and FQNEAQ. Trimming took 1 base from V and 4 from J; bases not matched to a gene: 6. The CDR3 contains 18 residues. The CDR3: CASSLGTSGGPGYNEQFF. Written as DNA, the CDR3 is TGTGCCAGCAGCTTAGGGACTAGCGGGGGGCCGGGGTACAATGAGCAGTTCTTC.

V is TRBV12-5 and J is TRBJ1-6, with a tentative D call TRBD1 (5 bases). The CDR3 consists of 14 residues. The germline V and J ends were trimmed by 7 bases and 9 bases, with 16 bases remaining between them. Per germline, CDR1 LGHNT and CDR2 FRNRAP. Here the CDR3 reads CASAPGQGGSPLHF. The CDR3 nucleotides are TGTGCTAGTGCTCCTGGGCAGGGAGGTTCACCCCTCCACTTT.

This CDR3 reads CASSEGGVGYTF. The CDR3 coding sequence is TGTGCCAGCAGTGAAGGTGGAGTGGGCTACACCTTC. The chain carries TRBV2 and TRBJ1-2; D gene unclear. The CDR3 is made up of 12 amino acids. Germline CDR1 and CDR2: SNHLY and FYNNEI. Trimming took 1 base from V and 8 from J, leaving 8 bases between them.

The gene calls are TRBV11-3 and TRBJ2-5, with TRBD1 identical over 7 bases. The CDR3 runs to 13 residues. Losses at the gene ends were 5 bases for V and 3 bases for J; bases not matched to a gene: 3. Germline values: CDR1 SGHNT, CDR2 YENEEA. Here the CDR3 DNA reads TGTGCCAGCAGCAAAGGGACAGAAGAGACCCAGTACTTC. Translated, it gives CASSKGTEETQYF. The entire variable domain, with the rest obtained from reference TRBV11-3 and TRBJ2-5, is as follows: EAGVVQSPRYKIIEKKQPVAFWCNPISGHNTLYWYLQNLGQGPELLIRYENEEAVDDSQLPKDRFSAERLKGVDSTLKIQPAELGDSAVYLCASSKGTEETQYFGPGTRLLVL.

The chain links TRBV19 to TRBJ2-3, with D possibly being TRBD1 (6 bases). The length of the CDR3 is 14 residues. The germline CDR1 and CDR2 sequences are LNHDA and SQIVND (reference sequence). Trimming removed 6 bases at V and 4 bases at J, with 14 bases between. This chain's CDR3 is CASRRSPGADTQYF. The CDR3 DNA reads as TGTGCCAGTAGACGGTCGCCAGGGGCAGATACGCAGTATTTT.

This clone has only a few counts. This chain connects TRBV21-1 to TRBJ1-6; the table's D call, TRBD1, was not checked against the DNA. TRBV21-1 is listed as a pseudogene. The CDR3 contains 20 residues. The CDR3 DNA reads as TGTGCCAGCAGCAAAGCGGACAGGCCAACGGTTGGCTCCTATAATTCACCCCTCCACTTT. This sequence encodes CASSKADRPTVGSYNSPLHF.

CDR3 DNA: TGTGCCAGCAGTGTAGACAGGAGGACGCATCATGAGCAGTTCTTC. Its translation: CASSVDRRTHHEQFF. The rearrangement links TRBV2 to TRBJ2-1; tentatively, D is TRBD1 (6 bases). The CDR3 spans 15 residues. V was pared by 4 bases and J by 8 bases, with 18 bases between. CDR1 is SNHLY and CDR2 is FYNNEI in the germline V gene. The whole variable domain, remainder taken from reference TRBV2 and TRBJ2-1, is EPEVTQTPSHQVTQMGQEVILRCVPISNHLYFYWYRQILGQKVEFLVSFYNNEISEKSEIFDDQFSVERPDGSNFTLKIRSTKLEDSAMYFCASSVDRRTHHEQFFGPGTRLTVL.

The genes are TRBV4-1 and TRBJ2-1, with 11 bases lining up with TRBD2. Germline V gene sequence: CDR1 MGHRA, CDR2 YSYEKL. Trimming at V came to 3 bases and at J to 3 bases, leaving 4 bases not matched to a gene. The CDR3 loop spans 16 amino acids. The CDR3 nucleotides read TGCGCCAGCAGCCATTCTAGCGGGGGGAGCTACAATGAGCAGTTCTTC. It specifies CASSHSSGGSYNEQFF.

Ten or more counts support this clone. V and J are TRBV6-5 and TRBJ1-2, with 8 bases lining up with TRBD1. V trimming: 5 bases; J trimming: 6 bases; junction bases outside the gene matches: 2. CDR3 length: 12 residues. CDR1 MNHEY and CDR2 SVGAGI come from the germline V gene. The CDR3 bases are TGTGCCAGCAGTCGGACAGGGAATGGCTACACCTTC. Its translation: CASSRTGNGYTF.

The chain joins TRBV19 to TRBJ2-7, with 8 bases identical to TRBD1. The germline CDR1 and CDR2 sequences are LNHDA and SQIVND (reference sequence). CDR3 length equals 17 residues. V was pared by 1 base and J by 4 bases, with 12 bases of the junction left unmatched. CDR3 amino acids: CASSIGPFQGAIYEQYF. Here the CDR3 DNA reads TGTGCCAGTAGTATAGGCCCCTTCCAGGGGGCAATATACGAGCAGTACTTC.